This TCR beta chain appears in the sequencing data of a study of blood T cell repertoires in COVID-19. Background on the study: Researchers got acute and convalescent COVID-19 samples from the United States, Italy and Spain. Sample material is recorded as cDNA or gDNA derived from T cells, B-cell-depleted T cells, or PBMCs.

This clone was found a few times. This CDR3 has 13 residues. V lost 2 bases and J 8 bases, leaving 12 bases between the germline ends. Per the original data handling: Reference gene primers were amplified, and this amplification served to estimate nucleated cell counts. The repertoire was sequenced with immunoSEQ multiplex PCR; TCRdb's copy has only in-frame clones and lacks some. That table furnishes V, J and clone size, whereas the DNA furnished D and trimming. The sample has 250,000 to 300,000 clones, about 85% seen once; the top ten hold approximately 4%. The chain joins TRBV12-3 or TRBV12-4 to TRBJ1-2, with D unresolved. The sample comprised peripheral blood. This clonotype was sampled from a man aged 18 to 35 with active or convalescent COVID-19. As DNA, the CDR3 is TGTGCCAGCAGTTTACAGGAAAAACGAGGCTACACCTTC. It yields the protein CASSLQEKRGYTF.